This T cell receptor beta chain appears in the sequencing data of a study of T cells in Graves' hyperthyroidism and ophthalmopathy. The investigators amplified TCR beta CDR3 regions from RNA transcripts. First-round RT-PCR with HTBI primers amplified the TCR CDR3 region. TCRdb redid the calling of the multiplex PCR reads with MiXCR, one entry per CDR3 protein. The sample yields more than 500,000 distinct CDR3 sequences, 40% to 50% seen once. This CDR3 region has 14 residues. From germline, CDR1 is SQVTM and CDR2 ANQGSEA. V dropped 3 bases and J dropped 3; count of bases not matched to a gene: 3. The rearrangement links TRBV29-1 to TRBJ2-2, with 8 nucleotides matching TRBD2. This sequence originates from an adult woman with Graves' disease, either hyperthyroidism or ophthalmopathy (not recorded which). The specimen was peripheral blood or thyroid tissue (not recorded which). The CDR3 sequence is CSVEGLGDTGELFF. The CDR3 region has the DNA TGCAGCGTTGAGGGACTAGGGGACACCGGGGAGCTGTTTTTT.